The clone carrying this TCR beta chain has just a few counts. Its antigen is not known. Each CDR3 protein is one row after TCRdb ran MiXCR on the reads. The table includes 250,000 to 300,000 distinct CDR3 sequences, 20% to 25% detected once. The CDR3 loop spans 14 amino acids. V lost 5 bases and J lost 5, with 10 bases in between. Per germline, CDR1 SNHLY and CDR2 FYNNEI. The data stem from a study of T cell repertoires in cytomegalovirus infection. The receptor was derived from a human donor in good health (CMV status not recorded). Some clones in this sample may be carry-over from other donors' samples. This chain links TRBV2 with TRBJ1-6; unclear D gene. Sequencing was performed on cultured PBMCs, taken from culture after CMV antigen stimulation. The CDR3 coding sequence is TGTGCCAGCAGTTTCTCGACACATAATTCACCCCTCCACTTT. Amino acids: CASSFSTHNSPLHF.